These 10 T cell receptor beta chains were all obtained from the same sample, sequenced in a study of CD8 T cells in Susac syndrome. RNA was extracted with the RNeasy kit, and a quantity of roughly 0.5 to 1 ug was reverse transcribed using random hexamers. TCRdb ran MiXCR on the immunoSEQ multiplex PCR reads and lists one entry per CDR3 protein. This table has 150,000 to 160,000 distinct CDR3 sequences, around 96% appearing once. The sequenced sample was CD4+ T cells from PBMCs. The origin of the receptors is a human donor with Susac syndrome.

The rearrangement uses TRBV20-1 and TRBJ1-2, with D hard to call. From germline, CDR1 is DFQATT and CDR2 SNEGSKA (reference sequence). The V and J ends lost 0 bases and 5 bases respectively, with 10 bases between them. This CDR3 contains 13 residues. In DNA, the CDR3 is TGCAGTGCTAGAGATCTCCAGAATTATGGCTACACCTTC. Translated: CSARDLQNYGYTF.

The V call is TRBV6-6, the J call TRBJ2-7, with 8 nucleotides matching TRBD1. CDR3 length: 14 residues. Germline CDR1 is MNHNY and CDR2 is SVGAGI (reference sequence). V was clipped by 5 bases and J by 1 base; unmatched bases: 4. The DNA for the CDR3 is TGTGCCAGCAGTGGGACAGGACGGTCCTACGAGCAGTACTTC. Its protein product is CASSGTGRSYEQYF.

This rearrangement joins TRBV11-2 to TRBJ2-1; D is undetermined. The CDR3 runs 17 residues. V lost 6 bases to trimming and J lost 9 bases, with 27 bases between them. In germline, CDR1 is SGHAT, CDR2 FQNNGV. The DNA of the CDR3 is TGTGCCAGCAGGACGCTGCGCCCCCAAAGGGATAGAGGTGAGCAGTTCTTC. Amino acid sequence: CASRTLRPQRDRGEQFF.

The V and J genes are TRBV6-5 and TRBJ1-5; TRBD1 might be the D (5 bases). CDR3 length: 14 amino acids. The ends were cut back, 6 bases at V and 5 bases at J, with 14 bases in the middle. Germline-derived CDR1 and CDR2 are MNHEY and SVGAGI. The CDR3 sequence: CASSPGLHYQPQHF. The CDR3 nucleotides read TGTGCCAGCAGCCCGGGACTCCACTATCAGCCCCAGCATTTT.

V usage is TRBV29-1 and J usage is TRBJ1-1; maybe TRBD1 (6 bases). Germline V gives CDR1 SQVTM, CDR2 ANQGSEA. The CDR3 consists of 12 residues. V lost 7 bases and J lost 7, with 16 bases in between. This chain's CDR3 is CSANRAGGEAFF. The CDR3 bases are TGCAGCGCCAACAGGGCCGGGGGTGAAGCTTTCTTT.

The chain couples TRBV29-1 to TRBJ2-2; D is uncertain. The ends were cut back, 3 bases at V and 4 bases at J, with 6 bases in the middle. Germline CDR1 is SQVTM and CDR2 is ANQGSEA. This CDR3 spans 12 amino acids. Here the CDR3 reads CSVEGLTGELFF. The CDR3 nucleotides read TGCAGCGTTGAGGGTCTCACCGGGGAGCTGTTTTTT.

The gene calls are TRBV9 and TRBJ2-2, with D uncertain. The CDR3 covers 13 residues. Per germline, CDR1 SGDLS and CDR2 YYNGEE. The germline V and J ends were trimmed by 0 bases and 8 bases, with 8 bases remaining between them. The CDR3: CASSVVGSGELFF. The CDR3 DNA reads TGTGCCAGCAGCGTAGTAGGTTCTGGGGAGCTGTTTTTT.

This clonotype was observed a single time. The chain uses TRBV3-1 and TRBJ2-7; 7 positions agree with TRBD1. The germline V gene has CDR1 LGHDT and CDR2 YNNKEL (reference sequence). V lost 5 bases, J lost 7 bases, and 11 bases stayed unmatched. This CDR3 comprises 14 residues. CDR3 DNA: TGTGCCAGCAGCTTAGAAGACAGGGCCGGAGAGCAGTACTTC. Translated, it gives CASSLEDRAGEQYF.

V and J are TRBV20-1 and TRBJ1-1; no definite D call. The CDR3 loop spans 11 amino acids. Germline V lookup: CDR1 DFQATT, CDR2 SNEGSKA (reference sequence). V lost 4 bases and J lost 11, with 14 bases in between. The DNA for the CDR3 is TGCAGTGCTACAGTTCAGAAGTTGGCTTTCTTT. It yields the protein CSATVQKLAFF.

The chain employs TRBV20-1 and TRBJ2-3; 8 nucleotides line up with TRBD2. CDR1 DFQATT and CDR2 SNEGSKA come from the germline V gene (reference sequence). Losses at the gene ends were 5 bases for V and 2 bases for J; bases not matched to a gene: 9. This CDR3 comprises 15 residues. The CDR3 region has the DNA TGCAGTGCTTCTTCCGGGACTAGTCTCACAGATACGCAGTATTTT. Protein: CSASSGTSLTDTQYF.